One sample yielded the 15 T cell receptor beta chains listed below, sequenced in a study of blood T cell repertoires in COVID-19. Here immunoSEQ multiplex PCR was the method, and the copy in TCRdb shows in-frame clones only, minus some. The sample consists of some 220,000 clones, roughly 85% of them appearing once. Source material: peripheral blood. The receptor set was obtained from a woman aged 65 to 85 with COVID-19, enrolled during active disease.

V gene TRBV6-5 combines with J gene TRBJ1-2; TRBD1 matches 8 bases. CDR3 length equals 15 residues. Germline values: CDR1 MNHEY, CDR2 SVGAGI. Trimming removed 0 bases from V and 8 bases from J; junction bases left unmatched: 8. The CDR3 region is CASSYSARGQGGYTF. The DNA of the CDR3 is TGTGCCAGCAGTTACTCAGCCAGGGGGCAGGGGGGCTACACCTTC.

There are a few counts of this clone. The rearrangement uses TRBV12-3 or TRBV12-4 and TRBJ2-7; TRBD1 agrees at 7 bases. The J segment lost 0 bases and the V segment lost 6 bases, leaving 2 bases of the junction unmatched. CDR3 length: 13 residues. CDR3 in DNA: TGTGCCAGCAGGAGGACAGGCTCCTACGAGCAGTACTTC. Its translation: CASRRTGSYEQYF.

The J gene is TRBJ2-1, the V gene TRBV24-1; 9 bases are a match to TRBD2. This CDR3 is built from 13 residues. Trimming took 5 bases from V and 5 from J; bases not matched to a gene: 0. The V gene's germline CDR1 is KGHDR and CDR2 SFDVKD. CDR3 sequence: CATSGLADNEQFF. The CDR3 DNA sequence: TGTGCCACCAGTGGACTAGCGGACAATGAGCAGTTCTTC.

The chain couples TRBV12-5 to TRBJ1-2, with TRBD1 matching 10 bases. Germline CDR1 and CDR2: LGHNT and FRNRAP. V shed 2 bases, J shed 7 bases, and the junction held 10 bases outside the gene matches. The CDR3 has 16 amino acids. DNA for the CDR3: TGTGCTAGTGGTTTGCCGACAGGGGGCGCTAATCGTGGCTACACCTTC. It specifies CASGLPTGGANRGYTF.

On this clone itself: The junction does not match germline at one end; this may be a read error. V usage is TRBV5-1 and J usage is TRBJ1-2; 9 positions agree with TRBD1. The CDR3 has 18 amino acids. Looked up from germline, CDR1 is SGHRS and CDR2 is YFSETQ. In nucleotides, the CDR3 is TGCGCCAGCAACTTGCTGCCCCCGGGACAGGGAAAGTTGAGTGGCTACACCTTC. This sequence encodes CASNLLPPGQGKLSGYTF.

The V gene is TRBV28, the J gene TRBJ1-5, with TRBD1 identical over 8 bases. Germline CDR1 MDHEN, CDR2 SYDVKM. CDR3 size: 16 residues. Unmatched junction bases numbered 8, after V lost 6 bases and J lost 1 base. The CDR3 reads CASRSDRGASNQPQHF. The CDR3 DNA follows: TGTGCCAGCAGGTCCGACAGGGGCGCGAGCAATCAGCCCCAGCATTTT.

The genes are TRBV11-1 and TRBJ1-1, with TRBD1 as a possible D gene (6 bases). Trimming left V 1 base short and J 1 base short, with 10 bases between. Germline CDR1 and CDR2: SGHAT and FQDESV (reference sequence). CDR3 length equals 15 residues. The CDR3 region is CASSLGDTPNTEAFF. CDR3 nucleotides: TGTGCCAGCAGCTTAGGGGACACTCCGAACACTGAAGCTTTCTTT.

This clone was seen a few times. The V gene is TRBV6-2 or TRBV6-3, the J gene TRBJ2-3; 7 bases fit TRBD1. Germline CDR1 and CDR2: MNHEY and SVGEGT. The ends lost 6 bases at V and 5 bases at J; junction bases unmatched: 11. This CDR3 has 15 amino acids. CDR3 sequence: CASSPGTADIDTQYF. The CDR3 region has the DNA TGTGCCAGCAGCCCCGGGACAGCTGATATAGATACGCAGTATTTT.

The chain employs TRBV9 and TRBJ2-7; TRBD1 might be the D (5 bases). From germline, CDR1 is SGDLS and CDR2 YYNGEE. Trimming cost V 4 bases and J 2 bases, with 16 bases left between them. The CDR3 is 15 amino acids. CDR3 sequence reads: CASSPTHQGTYEQYF. The CDR3 bases are TGTGCCAGCAGCCCGACCCATCAGGGAACCTACGAGCAGTACTTC.

V usage is TRBV5-1 and J usage is TRBJ2-2, with 7 bases identical to TRBD1. This CDR3 region has 15 residues. V gave up 1 base and J gave up 4 bases; unmatched junction bases: 4. CDR1 and CDR2 from the germline V gene are SGHRS and YFSETQ. This CDR3 is CASSLIGGGTGELFF. The CDR3 DNA reads as TGCGCCAGCAGCTTGATAGGGGGCGGCACCGGGGAGCTGTTTTTT.

The chain combines TRBV11-2 with TRBJ1-1; D is perhaps TRBD1 (6 bases). Per the germline V gene, CDR1 is SGHAT and CDR2 is FQNNGV. CDR3 length: 13 amino acids. The V end was cut by 5 bases, the J end by 8 bases, with 15 bases between. CDR3 DNA sequence: TGTGCCAGCAGCCCAGGACAGAAAACGGAAGCTTTCTTT. Its translation is CASSPGQKTEAFF.

Here the CDR3 reads CASSQNWDTNYGYTF. The CDR3 DNA reads as TGTGCCAGCAGCCAAAATTGGGACACCAACTATGGCTACACCTTC. The V and J genes are TRBV3-1 (or the pseudogene TRBV3-2) and TRBJ1-2, with D perhaps matching TRBD1 (6 bases). V was trimmed by 2 bases and J by 2 bases, leaving 12 bases between them. CDR1 is LGHDT, CDR2 YNNKEL, per germline (reference sequence). The CDR3 consists of 15 residues.

The chain uses TRBV2 and TRBJ1-4; 7 nucleotides match TRBD1. Germline loops: CDR1 SNHLY, CDR2 FYNNEI. V lost 3 bases to trimming and J lost 11 bases; unmatched junction nucleotides: 6. This CDR3 has 13 residues. The CDR3, as DNA: TGTGCCAGCAGTGACCCAGGGGGGTGGAAACTGTTTTTT. This sequence encodes CASSDPGGWKLFF.

This clone was seen just once. The chain uses TRBV5-5 and TRBJ2-7; 10 positions match TRBD2. V dropped 0 bases and J dropped 0; count of bases not matched to a gene: 3. Looked up from germline, CDR1 is SGHKS and CDR2 is YYEKEE (reference sequence). CDR3 size: 16 residues. The CDR3 bases are TGTGCCAGCAGCTTGGAAGGGACTAGCGTCTCCTACGAGCAGTACTTC. Translation: CASSLEGTSVSYEQYF.

This chain connects TRBV6-4 to TRBJ1-3; possibly TRBD1 for D (5 bases). The CDR3 runs to 14 residues. Germline lookup yields CDR1 MRHNA and CDR2 SNTAGT. V lost 7 bases and J lost 4, with 14 bases in between. CDR3 nucleotide sequence: TGTGCCAGCACGGAGGGGATGCGAGGAAACACCATATATTTT. Translation: CASTEGMRGNTIYF.